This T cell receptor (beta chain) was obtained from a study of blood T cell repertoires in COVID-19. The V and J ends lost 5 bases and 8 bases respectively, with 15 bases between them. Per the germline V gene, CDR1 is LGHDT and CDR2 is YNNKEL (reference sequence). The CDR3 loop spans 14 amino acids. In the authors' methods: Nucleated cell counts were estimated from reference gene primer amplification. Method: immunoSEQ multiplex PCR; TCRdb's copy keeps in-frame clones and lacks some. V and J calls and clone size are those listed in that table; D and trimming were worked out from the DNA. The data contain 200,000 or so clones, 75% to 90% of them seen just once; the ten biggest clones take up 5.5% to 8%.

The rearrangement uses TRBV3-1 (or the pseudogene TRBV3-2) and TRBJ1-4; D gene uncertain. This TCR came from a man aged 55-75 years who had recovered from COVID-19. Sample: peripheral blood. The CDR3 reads CASSSGVGGEKLFF. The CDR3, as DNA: TGTGCCAGCAGCTCCGGGGTTGGCGGGGAAAAACTGTTTTTT.